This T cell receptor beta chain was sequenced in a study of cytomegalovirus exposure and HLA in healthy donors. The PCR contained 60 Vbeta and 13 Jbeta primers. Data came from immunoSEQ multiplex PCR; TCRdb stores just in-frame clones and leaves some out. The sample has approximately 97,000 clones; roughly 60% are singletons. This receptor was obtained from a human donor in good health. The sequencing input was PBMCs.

The CDR3 bases are TGTGCCAGTAGACAGGGCAGCTCCTACAATGAGCAGTTCTTC. This translates into CASRQGSSYNEQFF. This chain connects TRBV19 to TRBJ2-1, with D maybe TRBD1 (6 bases). This CDR3 has 14 residues. The germline V gene encodes CDR1 LNHDA and CDR2 SQIVND (reference sequence). Trimming stripped 6 bases from V and 0 bases from J, with 9 bases between.